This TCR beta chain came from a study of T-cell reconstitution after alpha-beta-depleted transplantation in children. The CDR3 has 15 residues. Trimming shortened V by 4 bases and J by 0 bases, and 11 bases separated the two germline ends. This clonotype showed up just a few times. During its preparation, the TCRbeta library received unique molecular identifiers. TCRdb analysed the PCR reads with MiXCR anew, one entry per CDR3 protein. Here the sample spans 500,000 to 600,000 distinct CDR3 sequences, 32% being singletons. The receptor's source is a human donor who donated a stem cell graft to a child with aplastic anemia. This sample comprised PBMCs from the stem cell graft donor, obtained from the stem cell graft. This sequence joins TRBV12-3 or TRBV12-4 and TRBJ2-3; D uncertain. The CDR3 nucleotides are TGTGCCAGCAGTTCCCCGGTTTCTAGCACAGATACGCAGTATTTT. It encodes CASSSPVSSTDTQYF.